The present T cell receptor beta chain was sequenced within a study of cytomegalovirus exposure and HLA in healthy donors. Study-wide results and caveats: The study put 150 or so TCR beta chains on its list as cytomegalovirus-associated. In vitro confirmation showed a few CMV-associated chains to be CMV antigen specific.

Data came from immunoSEQ multiplex PCR; TCRdb stores just in-frame clones and leaves some out. The repertoire holds more than 200,000 clones, with more than 85% as singletons. In the case of this clone: Antigen: not known.

This CDR3 contains 16 residues. Deletions cut 0 bases from V and 4 bases from J, with 16 bases between. Germline values: CDR1 MNHEY, CDR2 SVGAGI. The source of this sequence is a young man in good health and CMV-seropositive. The material sequenced was PBMCs. The chain couples TRBV6-5 to TRBJ2-7; D might be TRBD1 or TRBD2, each matching 6 bases. The CDR3, as DNA: TGTGCCAGCAGTTACTCAGGGGGGACTTGGGGGTACGAGCAGTACTTC. This gives the protein CASSYSGGTWGYEQYF.